The 3 T cell receptor beta chains below come from one sample, sequenced in a study of blood T cell repertoires in COVID-19. Here immunoSEQ multiplex PCR was the method, and the copy in TCRdb shows in-frame clones only, minus some. The sample contains 100,000 to 150,000 clones, about 80% of which appear only once. The source material was peripheral blood. These receptor sequences come from a man aged 55 to 70 with acute or convalescent COVID-19.

A single count supports this clone. The V call is TRBV7-9, the J call TRBJ1-1; D ambiguous. Germline lookup yields CDR1 SEHNR and CDR2 FQNEAQ (reference sequence). Trimming pared 2 bases from V and 7 bases from J, leaving 14 bases between. This CDR3 contains 14 residues. The chain's CDR3 is CASSLSGGFYEAFF. CDR3 nucleotides: TGTGCCAGCAGCTTAAGCGGCGGTTTTTATGAAGCTTTCTTT.

This chain joins TRBV28 and TRBJ2-7; tentative D call: TRBD2 (5 bases). This CDR3 has 15 residues. V lost 2 bases and J lost 2, with 13 bases in between. Germline lookup yields CDR1 MDHEN and CDR2 SYDVKM. This CDR3 is CASSLATAGTYEQYF. Written as DNA, the CDR3 is TGTGCCAGCAGTTTAGCGACGGCGGGCACCTACGAGCAGTACTTC.

V usage is TRBV2 and J usage is TRBJ1-2; 9 nucleotides align to TRBD1. Germline CDR1 is SNHLY and CDR2 is FYNNEI. This CDR3 is 16 amino acids long. Germline trimming cut 0 bases from V and 8 bases from J; bases unmatched to any gene: 10. The CDR3 loop reads CASSEAGPGQGGGYTF. The DNA for the CDR3 is TGTGCCAGCAGTGAAGCCGGTCCGGGACAGGGAGGAGGCTACACCTTC.